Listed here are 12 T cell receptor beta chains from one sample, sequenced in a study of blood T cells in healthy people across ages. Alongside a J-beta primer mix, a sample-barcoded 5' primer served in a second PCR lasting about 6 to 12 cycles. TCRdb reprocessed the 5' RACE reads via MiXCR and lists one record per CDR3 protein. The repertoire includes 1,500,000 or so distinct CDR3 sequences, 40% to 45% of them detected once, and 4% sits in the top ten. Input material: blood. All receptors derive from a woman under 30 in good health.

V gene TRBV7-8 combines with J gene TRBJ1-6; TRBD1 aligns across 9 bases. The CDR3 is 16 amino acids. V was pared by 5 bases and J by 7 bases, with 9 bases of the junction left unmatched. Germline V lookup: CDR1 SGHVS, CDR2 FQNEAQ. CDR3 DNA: TGTGCCAGCAGCCCTCGGGAAGGACAGGGGAATTCACCCCTCCACTTT. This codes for CASSPREGQGNSPLHF.

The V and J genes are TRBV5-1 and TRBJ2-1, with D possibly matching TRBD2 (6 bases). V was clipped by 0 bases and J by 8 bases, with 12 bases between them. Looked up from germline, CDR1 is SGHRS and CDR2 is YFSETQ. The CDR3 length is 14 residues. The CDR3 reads CASSLAWDSYEQFF. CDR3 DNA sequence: TGCGCCAGCAGCTTGGCCTGGGACTCATATGAGCAGTTCTTC.

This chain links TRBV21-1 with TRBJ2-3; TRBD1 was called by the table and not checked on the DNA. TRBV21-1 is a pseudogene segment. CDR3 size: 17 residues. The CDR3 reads CATTPGGQDSSTDTQYF. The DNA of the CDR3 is TGTGCCACAACTCCGGGCGGACAGGACAGTAGCACAGATACGCAGTATTTT.

The CDR3 reads CASSLQGSSSETQYF. The CDR3 nucleotides are TGTGCCAGCAGTTTACAGGGGAGTAGTTCAGAGACCCAGTACTTC. V is TRBV6-5 and J is TRBJ2-5, with 7 bases identical to TRBD1. The germline gives CDR1 MNHEY, CDR2 SVGAGI. The ends lost 4 bases at V and 4 bases at J; junction bases unmatched: 9. CDR3 size: 15 residues.

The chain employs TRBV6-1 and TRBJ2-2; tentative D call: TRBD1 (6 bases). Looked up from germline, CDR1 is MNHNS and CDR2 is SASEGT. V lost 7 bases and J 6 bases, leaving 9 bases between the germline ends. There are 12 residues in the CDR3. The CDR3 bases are TGTGCCAGCACTGACAGGCCCGGGGAGCTGTTTTTT. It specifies CASTDRPGELFF.

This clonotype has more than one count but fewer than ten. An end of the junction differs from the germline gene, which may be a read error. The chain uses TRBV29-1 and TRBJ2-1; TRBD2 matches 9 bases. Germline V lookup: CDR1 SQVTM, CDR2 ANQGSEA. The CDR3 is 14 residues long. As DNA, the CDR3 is TGCAGCGTCGAAGGGACTAGCCCTTACAATGAGCAGTTCTTC. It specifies CSVEGTSPYNEQFF.

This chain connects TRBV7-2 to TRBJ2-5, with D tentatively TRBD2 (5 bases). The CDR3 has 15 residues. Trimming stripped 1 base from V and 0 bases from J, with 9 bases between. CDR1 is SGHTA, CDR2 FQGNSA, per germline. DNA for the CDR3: TGTGCCAGCAGCTTAGGTCGGACTGACCAAGAGACCCAGTACTTC. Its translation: CASSLGRTDQETQYF.

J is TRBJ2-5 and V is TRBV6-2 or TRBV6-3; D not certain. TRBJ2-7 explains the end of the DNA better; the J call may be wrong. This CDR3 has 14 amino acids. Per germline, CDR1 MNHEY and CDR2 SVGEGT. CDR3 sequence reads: CASSGLGVFHEQYF. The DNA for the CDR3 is TGTGCCAGCAGTGGGCTCGGAGTTTTCCACGAGCAGTACTTC.

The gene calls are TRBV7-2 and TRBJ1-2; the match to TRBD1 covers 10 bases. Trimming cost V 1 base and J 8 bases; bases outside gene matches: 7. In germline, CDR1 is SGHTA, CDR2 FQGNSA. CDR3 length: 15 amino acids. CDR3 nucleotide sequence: TGTGCCAGCAGCTTAGTCACCGGGACAGGGGTGGGCTACACCTTC. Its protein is CASSLVTGTGVGYTF.

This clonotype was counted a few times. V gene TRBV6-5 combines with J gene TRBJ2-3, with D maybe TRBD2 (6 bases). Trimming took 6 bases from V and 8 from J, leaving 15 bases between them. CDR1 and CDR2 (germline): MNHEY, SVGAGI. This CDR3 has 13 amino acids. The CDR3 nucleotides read TGTGCCAGCAGCCTAGCGTTGGGGGGTACGCAGTATTTT. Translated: CASSLALGGTQYF.

The CDR3 sequence is CSARGTSGETDTQYF. In nucleotides, the CDR3 is TGCAGTGCTAGAGGGACTAGCGGGGAAACAGATACGCAGTATTTT. J is TRBJ2-3 and V is TRBV20-1; 12 bases map to TRBD2. V trimming: 1 base; J trimming: 3 bases; junction bases outside the gene matches: 2. This CDR3 comprises 15 residues. The germline gives CDR1 DFQATT, CDR2 SNEGSKA (reference sequence).

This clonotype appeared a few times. CDR3 DNA: TGTGCCAGCAGTCCCGAAACTGACTACGGCGGGCCAAAATGGCAGTTCTTC. Translating it yields CASSPETDYGGPKWQFF. The chain combines TRBV12-3 or TRBV12-4 with TRBJ2-1; maybe TRBD2 (5 bases). Trimming left V 5 bases short and J 12 bases short, with 29 bases between. The CDR3 is 17 residues long.